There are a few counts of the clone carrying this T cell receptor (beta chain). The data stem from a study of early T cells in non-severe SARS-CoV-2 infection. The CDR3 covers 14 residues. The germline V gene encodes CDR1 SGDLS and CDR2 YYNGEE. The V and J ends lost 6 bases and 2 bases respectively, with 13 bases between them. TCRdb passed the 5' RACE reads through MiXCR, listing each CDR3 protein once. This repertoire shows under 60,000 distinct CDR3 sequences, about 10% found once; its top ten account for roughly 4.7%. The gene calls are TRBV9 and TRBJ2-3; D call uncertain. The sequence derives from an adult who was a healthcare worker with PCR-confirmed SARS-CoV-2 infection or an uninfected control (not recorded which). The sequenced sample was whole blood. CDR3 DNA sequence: TGTGCCAGCACCCCAGGCCTTTTCACAGATACGCAGTATTTT. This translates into CASTPGLFTDTQYF.